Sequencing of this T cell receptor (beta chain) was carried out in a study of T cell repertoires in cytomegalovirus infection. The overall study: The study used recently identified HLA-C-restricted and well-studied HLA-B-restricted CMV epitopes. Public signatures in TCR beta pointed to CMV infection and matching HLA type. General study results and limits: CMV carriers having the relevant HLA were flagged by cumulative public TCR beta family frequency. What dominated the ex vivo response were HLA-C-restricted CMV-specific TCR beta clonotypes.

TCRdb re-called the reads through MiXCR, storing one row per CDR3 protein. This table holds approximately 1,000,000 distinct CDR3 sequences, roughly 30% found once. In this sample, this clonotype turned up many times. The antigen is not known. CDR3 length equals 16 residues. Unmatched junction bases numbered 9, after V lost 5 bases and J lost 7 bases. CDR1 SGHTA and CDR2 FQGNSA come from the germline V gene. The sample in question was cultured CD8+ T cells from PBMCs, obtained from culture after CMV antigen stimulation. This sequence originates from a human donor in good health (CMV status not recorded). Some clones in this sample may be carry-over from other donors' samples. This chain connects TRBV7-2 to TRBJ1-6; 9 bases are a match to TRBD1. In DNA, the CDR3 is TGTGCCAGCAGCCTTCCCTGGGGACAGGGAAATTCACCCCTCCACTTT. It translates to CASSLPWGQGNSPLHF.